This T cell receptor (beta chain) was captured in a study of blood T cell repertoires in COVID-19. Study-wide background: Samples representing acute and convalescent COVID-19 were sourced from the United States, Italy and Spain.

The CDR3 covers 16 residues. CDR1 and CDR2 from the germline V gene are LNHDA and SQIVND (reference sequence). After removal of 4 bases from V and 3 bases from J, the junction contained 8 bases not matched to a gene. Participants were aged about 18 to 90 years, lived in about two dozen US areas, and enrolled virtually. Researchers sorted participants into cohorts using their self-reported clinical history. In the authors' workflow: Reference gene primer amplification yielded estimated nucleated cell counts. The protocol was immunoSEQ multiplex PCR, while the TCRdb copy is restricted to in-frame clones and leaves out a portion. That table gives V, J and clone size, and the DNA gave D and trimming. The sample consists of about 250,000 clones, roughly nine tenths of them appearing once.

This sequence joins TRBV19 and TRBJ2-7; 11 nucleotides match TRBD1. The sequence came from a woman aged 25 to 45 with acute COVID-19. What was sequenced was PBMCs or T cells enriched from blood (not recorded which). The CDR3 DNA reads as TGTGCCAGTAGTACCGCCACCGGGACAGGGGGCTACGAGCAGTACTTC. Amino acid sequence: CASSTATGTGGYEQYF.